This T cell receptor beta chain was identified during a study of T cell responses to AZD1222 COVID-19 vaccine. Of note for this clone: Its matching antigen is unknown.

Study conclusions and caveats: Vaccine-related CD4 TCRs covered spike, predominating at 160-218 and 743-854. The study identified only a handful of AZD1222 recipients as seropositive at baseline. Spike-specific TCR breadth and depth both grew after two AZD1222 doses.

Germline-derived CDR1 and CDR2 are MNHEY and SMNVEV (reference sequence). V gave up 0 bases and J gave up 0 bases, with 12 bases separating them. The CDR3 is 16 residues long. Libraries were prepared by immunoSEQ multiplex PCR; TCRdb keeps only in-frame clonotypes and omits some of them. The sample has about 100,000 clones; around 92% are singletons. The material was peripheral blood, obtained 28 days after the second AZD1222 dose. This receptor was obtained from an adult who received the AZD1222 COVID-19 vaccine. This chain uses TRBV27 with TRBJ2-7, with unresolved D. The CDR3 DNA follows: TGTGCCAGCAGTTTATCCACCCCGGACCTCTCCTACGAGCAGTACTTC. Protein product: CASSLSTPDLSYEQYF.